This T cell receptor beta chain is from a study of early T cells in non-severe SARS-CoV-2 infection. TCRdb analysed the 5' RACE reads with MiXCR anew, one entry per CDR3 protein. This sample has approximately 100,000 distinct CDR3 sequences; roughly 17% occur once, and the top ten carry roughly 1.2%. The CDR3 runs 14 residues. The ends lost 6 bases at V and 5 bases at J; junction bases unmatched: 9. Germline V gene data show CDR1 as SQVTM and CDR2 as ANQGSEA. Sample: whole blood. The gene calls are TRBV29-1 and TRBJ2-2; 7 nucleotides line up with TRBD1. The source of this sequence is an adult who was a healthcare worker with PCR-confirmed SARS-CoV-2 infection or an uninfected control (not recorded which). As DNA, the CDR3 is TGCAGCGTGACCGGTACAGGGGATACCGGGGAGCTGTTTTTT. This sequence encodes CSVTGTGDTGELFF.